A single T cell receptor beta chain is shown here with its context. The data belong to a study of T cells after yellow fever vaccination. V was clipped by 7 bases and J by 10 bases; unmatched bases: 9. The germline V gene encodes CDR1 MNHEY and CDR2 SVGEGT. The CDR3 covers 13 residues. MiXCR was run by TCRdb on the 5' RACE reads, yielding one entry per CDR3 protein. The sample includes some 300,000 distinct CDR3 sequences, around 3.9% seen only once; the top ten take around 22%. The source is a man younger than 30 who received the YFV17D yellow fever vaccine. The V gene is TRBV6-2 or TRBV6-3, the J gene TRBJ2-1; 8 nucleotides line up with TRBD1. Sequencing was performed on PBMCs, taken on the day of the yellow fever booster vaccination. The DNA of the CDR3 is TGTGCCAGCAAGATGACAGGGGAAGTCGAGCAGTTCTTC. Translation: CASKMTGEVEQFF.